This TCR beta chain was documented in a study of human T cells and chemical hapten exposure. Study summary: Patients received weekly diphenylcyclopropenone doses to the scalp throughout the approximately 23-week study.

The library gave individual cDNA molecules unique molecular identifiers. TCRdb reanalysed the RACE reads using MiXCR and keeps one entry per CDR3 protein. Of roughly 100,000 distinct CDR3 sequences listed, roughly 10% were seen once; the top ten hold approximately 3.1%. This clonotype has just a few counts. Its antigen is currently unknown. Findings and caveats of the study: Sensitizing with DPC caused no change in TCRs above 1 in 1000 frequency.

Time point noted: pre-sensitization, week 0. Treatment defined: therapeutic diphenylcyclopropenone sensitization with weekly scalp DPC. The sample was whole blood, taken in connection with sensitization to the hapten diphenylcyclopropenone (DPC). The clonotype comes from a woman aged 55-69 years with alopecia areata. Some clones in this sample may be carry-over from other donors' samples.

CDR3 loop: CASSRGAGAYNEQFF. The CDR3 DNA sequence: TGTGCCAGCAGCCGTGGCGCGGGGGCATACAATGAGCAGTTCTTC. This sequence joins TRBV7-3 and TRBJ2-1; weak D call: TRBD2 (7 bases). Germline assignment: CDR1 SGHTA and CDR2 FQGTGA. Trimming took off 5 bases at V and 4 bases at J, with 15 bases between the two ends. The CDR3 has 15 residues.